This T cell receptor (beta chain) was observed in a study of OX40 agonist ivuxolimab in advanced cancers. With respect to the entire study: Ivuxolimab was an agonistic, fully human IgG2 monoclonal antibody directed against OX40 (CD134), a costimulatory receptor. Intravenous ivuxolimab was administered to patients every 2 weeks at six dose levels: 0.01, 0.1, 0.3, 1.5, 3 and 10 mg/kg. Among the approximately 54 dose-escalation patients, about 20 had hepatocellular carcinoma, approximately 15 melanoma, 9 renal cell carcinoma and 9 head and neck cancer. A male proportion of almost 85% and a mean age of around 60 years, ranging from about 23 to 90, were recorded for the dose-escalation cohort. Patients were allowed to have had prior anti-PD-1, anti-PD-L1 or anti-CTLA-4 therapy, and around 41% of the dose-escalation patients had previously received checkpoint inhibitors. Partial responses occurred in three dose-escalation patients, of whom one had hepatocellular carcinoma and two had cutaneous melanoma. The purpose of peripheral TCRbeta sequencing was to test whether ivuxolimab changed TCR sequence diversity and led to clonal T-cell expansion. The monotherapy dose-escalation portion (N ≈ 57 patients) of the phase I ivuxolimab trial is reported in the paper. The investigation overall reported the following: Which antigens the clonally expanded peripheral T cells were specific for was not determined. Partial responders in the 0.1-3.0 mg/kg groups had among the lowest normalized peripheral clonal expansion, especially among CD8+ T cells. Low levels of normalized T-cell clonal expansion were also seen in some nonresponding patients. At doses of 0.1 to 3.0 mg/kg, clonal expansion of both CD4+ and CD8+ blood T cells was observed from baseline to week 6. On average, CD8+ T cells showed more expanded clones than CD4+ T cells after ivuxolimab.

The CDR3 numbers 15 residues from cysteine through phenylalanine. Of the read, only the CDR3 DNA is kept; its 45 bases are in frame from base 1. Looking up the germline V gene yields CDR1 SGHRS and CDR2 YFSETQ. At the junction V is shortened by 4 bases and J by 0 bases, with 8 bases in between. This clone has just a few counts. There is no known antigen for this receptor. No base-level quality is on record; no much larger clone is a single base apart. The trial excluded patients who had a history of autoimmune disease or who were on systemic immunosuppression. Peripheral blood for TCR sequencing was drawn from every dose cohort at baseline, at cycle 4 day 1 and at cycle 7 day 1. Samples were obtained from an open-label, multicenter, first-in-human phase I dose-escalation trial of ivuxolimab. Adults with locally advanced or metastatic melanoma, renal cell, hepatocellular, or head and neck squamous cell carcinoma were enrolled in the trial. Before TCR sequencing, CD4+ T cells and CD8+ T cells from peripheral blood were sorted into separate populations.

For sequencing of the TCRbeta CDR3 region, genomic DNA was extracted from the sorted cells. The immunoSEQ Assay was used for sequencing of TCRbeta CDR3 regions. What TCRdb holds here is the immuneACCESS table cut down to in-frame rearrangements. Part of the clones is not present; checked against another copy, under half of the missing clones reflect an unresolved V gene, and the others are unexplained. A total of about 68,000 clones appear in this sample, around 80% of them only once. The ten largest clonotypes hold about 1.7% of the sample. Sample: CD4+ or CD8+ T cells sorted from blood, taken in a trial of the OX40 agonist ivuxolimab. This sequence uses TRBV5-1 and TRBJ2-6, with no D gene named confidently. The receptor's source is an adult with an advanced solid tumor such as melanoma, head and neck, liver or kidney cancer. The nucleotides read TGCGCCAGCAGCCGTACTGGCTCTGGGGCCAACGTCCTGACTTTC. This yields the protein CASSRTGSGANVLTF.